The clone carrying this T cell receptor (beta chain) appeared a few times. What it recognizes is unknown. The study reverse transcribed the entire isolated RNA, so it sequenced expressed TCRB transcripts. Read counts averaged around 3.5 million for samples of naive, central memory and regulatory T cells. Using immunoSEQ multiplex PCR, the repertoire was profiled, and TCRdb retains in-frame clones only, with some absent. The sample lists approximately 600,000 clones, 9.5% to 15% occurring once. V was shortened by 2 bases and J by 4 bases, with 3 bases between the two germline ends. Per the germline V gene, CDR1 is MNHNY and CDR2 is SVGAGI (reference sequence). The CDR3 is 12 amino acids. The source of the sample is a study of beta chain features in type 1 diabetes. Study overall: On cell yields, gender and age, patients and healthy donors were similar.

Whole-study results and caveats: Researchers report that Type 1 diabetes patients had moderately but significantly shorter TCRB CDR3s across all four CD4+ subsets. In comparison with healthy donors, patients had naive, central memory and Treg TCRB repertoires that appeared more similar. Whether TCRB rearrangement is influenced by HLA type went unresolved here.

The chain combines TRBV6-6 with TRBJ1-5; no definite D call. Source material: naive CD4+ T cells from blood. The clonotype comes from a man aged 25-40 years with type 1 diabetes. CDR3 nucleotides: TGTGCCAGCAGTTACGAAAATCAGCCCCAGCATTTT. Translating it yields CASSYENQPQHF.